This TCR beta chain was sequenced in a study of T cells in localized non-small cell lung cancer (dated by TCRdb to between 2020 and 2021). Some background on the complete study: Comparing tumors with uninvolved tumor-adjacent lungs, the study looked at the T cell repertoires of 200 to 250 patients with early-stage NSCLC. The cohort comprised roughly 230 treatment-naïve NSCLC patients with resected, localized lung tumors. The mean age of the NSCLC patients was 50 to 85 years, with fewer than 150 men and about a hundred women. General findings and caveats noted by the study authors: Higher blood T cell density associated with longer overall survival, while higher adjacent-lung clonality associated with shorter survival. Because of the exploratory design, TCR variables were selected using unadjusted p-values without false-discovery rate correction. Because multi-region sequencing of the tumors was not done, intratumor heterogeneity could not be ruled out. A median of approximately 55 of the top 100 tumor clones were detected in paired uninvolved adjacent lung, and 25 to 35 of these tumor clones were also found among the top 100 clones of the paired uninvolved adjacent lung. The highest T cell clonality was observed in uninvolved tumor-adjacent lung, where clonality exceeded that of tumor, suggesting that antigenic responses were more focused in uninvolved tumor-adjacent lung.

The immunoSEQ Assay was used to sequence TCR beta CDR3 regions from DNA. The original pipeline was this. To compute T cell density, TCR beta template counts were normalized to usable DNA, which was estimated by amplifying housekeeping genes. Richness was estimated using the preseqR package, with extrapolation to 400,000 templates for PBMC samples and to 120,000 templates for tissue samples. Clonality was calculated as one minus Pielou's evenness. Tissue-enriched TCRs were identified by differential abundance testing using productive amino-acid clonotypes, minimum total count 5 and alpha 0.1. The Jaccard Index and the Morisita Overlap Index were used to quantify repertoire overlap between compartments. GLIPH grouped TCR beta CDR3s together with public tetramer-defined viral CDR3s, and a viral motif had to include at least three viral sequences and show V-gene enrichment. TCRdb mirrors the immuneACCESS table, restricted to in-frame sequences. Some clones are absent from its copies; in checked studies, under half trace to an unresolved V gene, and the reason for the others is unknown. The V and J calls and clone size were taken over from that table, and D and trimming were inferred from the DNA. The sample yields 75,000 to 80,000 clones; around 89% were counted once. Around a fifth of the sample goes to the ten largest clones.

Via the germline V gene (reference sequence), CDR1 is PRHDT and CDR2 FYEKMQ. The CDR3 has 14 amino acids, counting the end cysteine and phenylalanine. Just CDR3 DNA is preserved here, 42 bases in frame from base 1. V and J are truncated by 5 bases and 0 bases respectively, leaving an intervening sequence of 10 bases. With respect to this clone: Its antigen is not yet known. Base qualities are not recorded, but no much larger clone differs from it by a single base.

At diagnosis, tumor, uninvolved tumor-adjacent lung and peripheral blood were collected and then preserved as a mix of FFPE and fresh-frozen material. Blood samples were analyzed as peripheral blood mononuclear cells for TCR repertoire profiling. Sample: peripheral blood, taken before any cancer treatment. The TCR originated in a woman between 35 and 70 years old with stage I squamous cell lung carcinoma. This chain is built from TRBV13 and TRBJ1-1; D gene: possibly TRBD1, on 5 matching bases. The DNA is as follows: TGTGCCAGCAGCCCCGTGACAGTGAACACTGAAGCTTTCTTT. Translated, it gives CASSPVTVNTEAFF.